What follows are 11 T cell receptor beta chains derived from one specimen sequenced in a study of blood T cell repertoires in COVID-19. The method was immunoSEQ multiplex PCR; TCRdb's version includes in-frame clones alone and lacks a portion of them. The table records under 350,000 clones, 75% to 85% of them present only once. Sequencing was performed on peripheral blood. The receptors come from a human donor in a cohort sampled during active COVID-19.

This clone was seen once. This chain links TRBV14 with TRBJ2-3; 8 nucleotides agree with TRBD2. Germline CDR1 and CDR2: SGHDN and FVKESK. The junction had 11 bases not matched to a gene; V was cut back by 8 bases and J by 7 bases. This CDR3 contains 14 residues. The CDR3 loop reads CASEGGGGKYTQYF. For the CDR3, the DNA is TGTGCCAGCGAGGGGGGCGGGGGGAAGTATACGCAGTATTTT.

This clone has more than one count but fewer than ten. The V and J genes are TRBV5-8 and TRBJ1-1, with TRBD1 as a possible D gene (5 bases). Germline CDR1 reads SGHTS; CDR2 reads YDEGEE. This CDR3 spans 13 amino acids. Trimming pared 1 base from V and 7 bases from J, leaving 11 bases between. CDR3 protein: CASSLRQQIEAFF. The CDR3 nucleotides read TGTGCCAGCAGCTTGCGACAGCAGATTGAAGCTTTCTTT.

The genes are TRBV6-5 and TRBJ1-5; D might be TRBD1 (6 bases). CDR1 and CDR2 (germline): MNHEY, SVGAGI. Trimming left V 5 bases short and J 6 bases short, with 14 bases between. The CDR3 is 14 residues long. The CDR3 reads CASSPWRGAQPQHF. The CDR3 nucleotides are TGTGCCAGCAGTCCATGGCGGGGGGCTCAGCCCCAGCATTTT.

The table lists this clone with a count of one. The chain combines TRBV9 with TRBJ2-3; 8 positions match TRBD2. Losses at the gene ends were 0 bases for V and 6 bases for J; bases not matched to a gene: 6. CDR3 size: 15 residues. Germline CDR1 and CDR2: SGDLS and YYNGEE. The CDR3 sequence: CASSVGNGGADTQYF. The DNA for the CDR3 is TGTGCCAGCAGCGTAGGAAACGGGGGGGCGGATACGCAGTATTTT.

V usage is TRBV4-2 and J usage is TRBJ1-6, with D perhaps matching TRBD1 (6 bases). Germline values: CDR1 LGHNA, CDR2 YNFKEQ. Trimming took 0 bases from V and 7 from J, leaving 19 bases between them. This CDR3 region has 18 residues. Written as DNA, the CDR3 is TGTGCCAGCAGCCAAGAGCCCAATACAGGGCTAGGGAATTCACCCCTCCACTTT. As protein: CASSQEPNTGLGNSPLHF.

The genes are TRBV25-1 and TRBJ1-6, with 8 bases identical to TRBD1. After removal of 6 bases from V and 7 bases from J, the junction contained 8 bases not matched to a gene. Germline V gives CDR1 MGHDK, CDR2 SYGVNS. The CDR3 covers 15 residues. For the CDR3, the DNA is TGTGCCAGCAGAAACAACGGACAGGGAAATTCACCCCTCCACTTT. Its translation is CASRNNGQGNSPLHF.

This chain links TRBV5-4 with TRBJ1-1; D not resolved. This CDR3 is 12 amino acids long. Germline CDR1 SGHNT, CDR2 YYREEE (reference sequence). The ends were cut back, 3 bases at V and 3 bases at J, with 6 bases in the middle. The CDR3 protein is CASSWGDTEAFF. The CDR3 coding sequence is TGTGCCAGCAGCTGGGGAGACACTGAAGCTTTCTTT.

This chain uses TRBV4-1 with TRBJ2-1; the D is unclear. Between the trimmed V and J ends, which lost 1 base and 3 bases, there was a span of 13 bases. Germline V CDR1 and CDR2: MGHRA, YSYEKL. CDR3 size: 16 residues. The CDR3 bases are TGCGCCAGCAGCCAAGTAGATCTAGTCATCTACAATGAGCAGTTCTTC. Translated, it gives CASSQVDLVIYNEQFF.

The rearrangement uses TRBV18 and TRBJ1-5; D is perhaps TRBD1 (5 bases). CDR3 length: 14 residues. Germline V gene lookup returns CDR1 KGHSH and CDR2 LQKENI. Trimming pared 0 bases from V and 6 bases from J, leaving 9 bases between. The CDR3 loop reads CASSPPQDGQPQHF. CDR3 DNA: TGTGCCAGCTCACCACCACAGGATGGTCAGCCCCAGCATTTT.

V usage is TRBV25-1 and J usage is TRBJ1-2; 7 nucleotides line up with TRBD1. Germline assignment: CDR1 MGHDK and CDR2 SYGVNS. Trimming at V came to 6 bases and at J to 5 bases, leaving 6 bases not matched to a gene. The CDR3 has 13 amino acids. This CDR3 reads CASRPTGEYGYTF. In DNA form, the CDR3 reads TGTGCCAGCAGACCCACAGGGGAATATGGCTACACCTTC.

The chain employs TRBV27 and TRBJ2-1, with TRBD1 matching 7 bases. Germline CDR1 reads MNHEY; CDR2 reads SMNVEV (reference sequence). The CDR3 is 15 residues long. The V gene end was trimmed by 5 bases and the J gene end by 1 base; junction bases not matched to a gene: 5. CDR3 coding DNA: TGTGCCAGCAGTCCCGACAGGGTTTCCTACAATGAGCAGTTCTTC. This translates into CASSPDRVSYNEQFF.